This TCR beta chain was found in a study of blood T cell repertoires in COVID-19. Study overall: Material from acute and convalescent COVID-19 was sourced from the United States, Italy and Spain. Sources were T cells, B-cell-depleted T cells, or PBMCs; the material itself was cDNA or gDNA.

Original handling: Researchers report that nucleated cell counts were estimated from reference gene primer amplification. Sequencing used immunoSEQ multiplex PCR; TCRdb keeps in-frame clones, though not all of them. That table gives V, J and clone size, and the DNA gave D and trimming. The sample lists around 200,000 clones; 88% were seen once. The CDR3 runs to 16 residues. Germline CDR1 is GTSNPN and CDR2 is SVGIG (reference sequence). V gave up 4 bases and J gave up 5 bases; unmatched junction bases: 10. Sequencing used peripheral blood. The chain is built from TRBV30 and TRBJ2-1; 11 nucleotides line up with TRBD2. The receptor was isolated from a man aged 18 to 30 with active or convalescent COVID-19. DNA of the CDR3: TGTGCCTGGAACCAAAGACTAGCGGGAACACACAATGAGCAGTTCTTC. Translated, it gives CAWNQRLAGTHNEQFF.